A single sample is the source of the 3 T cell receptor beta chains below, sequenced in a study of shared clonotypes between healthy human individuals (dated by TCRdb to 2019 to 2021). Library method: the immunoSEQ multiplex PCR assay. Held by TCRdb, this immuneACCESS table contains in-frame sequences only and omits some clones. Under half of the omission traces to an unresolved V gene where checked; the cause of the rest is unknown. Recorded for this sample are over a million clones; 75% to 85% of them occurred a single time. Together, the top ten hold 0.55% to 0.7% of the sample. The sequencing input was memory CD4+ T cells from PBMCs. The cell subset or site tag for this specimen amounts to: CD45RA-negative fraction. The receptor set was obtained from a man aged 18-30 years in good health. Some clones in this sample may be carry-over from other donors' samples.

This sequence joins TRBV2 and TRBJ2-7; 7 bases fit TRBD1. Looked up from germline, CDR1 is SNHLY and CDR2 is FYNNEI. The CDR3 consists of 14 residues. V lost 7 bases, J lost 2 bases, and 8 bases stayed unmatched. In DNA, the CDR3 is TGTGCCAGCACCTGGACAGGCAGCACCTACGAGCAGTACTTC. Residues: CASTWTGSTYEQYF.

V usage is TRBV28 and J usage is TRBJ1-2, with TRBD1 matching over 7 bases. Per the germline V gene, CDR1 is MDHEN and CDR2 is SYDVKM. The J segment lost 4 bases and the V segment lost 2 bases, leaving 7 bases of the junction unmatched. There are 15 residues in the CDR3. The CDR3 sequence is CASSLPRDSTYGYTF. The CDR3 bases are TGTGCCAGCAGTTTACCCCGGGACAGTACCTATGGCTACACCTTC.

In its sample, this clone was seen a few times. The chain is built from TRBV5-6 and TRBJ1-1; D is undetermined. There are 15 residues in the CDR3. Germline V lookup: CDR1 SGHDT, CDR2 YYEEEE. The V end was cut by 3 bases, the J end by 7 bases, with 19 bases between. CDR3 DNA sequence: TGTGCCAGCAGCTACCGGGGTGAGGGCGCGTTTGAAGCTTTCTTT. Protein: CASSYRGEGAFEAFF.